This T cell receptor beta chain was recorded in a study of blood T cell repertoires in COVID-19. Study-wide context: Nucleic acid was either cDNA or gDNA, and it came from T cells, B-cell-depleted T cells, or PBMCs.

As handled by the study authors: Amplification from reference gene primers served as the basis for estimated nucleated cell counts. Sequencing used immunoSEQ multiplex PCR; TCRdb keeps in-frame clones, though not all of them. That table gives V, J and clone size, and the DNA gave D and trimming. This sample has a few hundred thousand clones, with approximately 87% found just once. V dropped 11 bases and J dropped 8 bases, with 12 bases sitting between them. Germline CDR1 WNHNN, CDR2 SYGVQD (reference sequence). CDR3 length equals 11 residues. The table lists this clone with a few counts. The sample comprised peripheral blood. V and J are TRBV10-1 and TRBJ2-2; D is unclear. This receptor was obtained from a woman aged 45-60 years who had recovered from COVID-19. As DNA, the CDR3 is TGCGCCGGAAAGCGCGTGGGGGAGCTGTTTTTT. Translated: CAGKRVGELFF.